One and the same sample provided the 8 T cell receptor beta chains below, sequenced in a study of blood T cell repertoires in COVID-19. Generated by immunoSEQ multiplex PCR, the TCRdb table keeps only in-frame clones and is missing some. Of tens of thousands of clones in the sample, around 88% were seen once. The sequencing input was peripheral blood. These receptors originate from a man in his sixties with acute or convalescent COVID-19.

The chain recombines TRBV15 with TRBJ1-3; maybe TRBD1 (5 bases). This CDR3 has 13 amino acids. Germline-derived CDR1 and CDR2 are LNHNV and YYDKDF (reference sequence). V dropped 5 bases and J dropped 2 bases, with 7 bases sitting between them. The CDR3 sequence: CATSGGTGNTIYF. DNA of the CDR3: TGTGCCACCAGCGGGGGGACTGGAAACACCATATATTTT.

The genes are TRBV5-1 and TRBJ1-6; weak D call: TRBD1 (5 bases). Trimming pared 0 bases from V and 11 bases from J, leaving 12 bases between. CDR3 size: 14 residues. CDR1 and CDR2 (germline): SGHRS, YFSETQ. The CDR3 here is CASSLVGGETPLHF. DNA for the CDR3: TGCGCCAGCAGCTTGGTCGGGGGGGAGACACCCCTCCACTTT.

The CDR3 DNA is TGTGCCAGCAGCCCGGGACTAGCGGGAACCTTCCAGTATTTT. It encodes CASSPGLAGTFQYF. This chain links TRBV7-2 with TRBJ2-3; 13 nucleotides line up with TRBD2. Per germline, CDR1 SGHTA and CDR2 FQGNSA. Trimming at V came to 5 bases and at J to 12 bases, leaving 8 bases not matched to a gene. The CDR3 spans 14 residues.

V gene TRBV6-5 combines with J gene TRBJ1-3; D gene unclear. Looked up from germline, CDR1 is MNHEY and CDR2 is SVGAGI. The V gene lost 0 bases and the J gene lost 2 bases, with 11 bases spanning the gap. This CDR3 spans 16 amino acids. CDR3: CASSYSTGNPGNTIYF. CDR3 in DNA: TGTGCCAGCAGTTACTCTACGGGGAATCCTGGAAACACCATATATTTT.

V usage is TRBV5-4 and J usage is TRBJ1-2; the D gene is possibly TRBD1 (5 bases). Germline lookup yields CDR1 SGHNT and CDR2 YYREEE (reference sequence). With 1 base removed from V and 6 bases from J, the gap between germline ends came to 13 bases. The CDR3 covers 14 residues. The CDR3 nucleotides read TGTGCCAGCAGCTTGTTCCTTTTAGGGGATGGCTACACCTTC. Protein sequence: CASSLFLLGDGYTF. The full variable domain, in which reference TRBV5-4 and TRBJ1-2 provide the parts outside the CDR3, is ETGVTQSPTHLIKTRGQQVTLRCSSQSGHNTVSWYQQALGQGPQFIFQYYREEENGRGNFPPRFSGLQFPNYSSELNVNALELDDSALYLCASSLFLLGDGYTFGSGTRLTVV.

A few counts support this clone. V usage is TRBV19 and J usage is TRBJ2-5; 7 bases align to TRBD1. Germline V gene data show CDR1 as LNHDA and CDR2 as SQIVND (reference sequence). The CDR3 is 16 amino acids. Trimming took 4 bases from V and 2 from J; bases not matched to a gene: 10. In DNA form, the CDR3 reads TGTGCCAGTAGTAGGCCGCCGGGACAGCGGCAAGAGACCCAGTACTTC. Translation gives CASSRPPGQRQETQYF.

J is TRBJ2-1 and V is TRBV29-1; 11 bases agree with TRBD2. This CDR3 has 13 amino acids. The trim removed 6 bases at V and 3 bases at J, leaving 1 base unmatched. In germline, CDR1 is SQVTM, CDR2 ANQGSEA. CDR3 coding DNA: TGCAGCGTCCTAGCGGGGGGCTACAATGAGCAGTTCTTC. This codes for CSVLAGGYNEQFF.

V usage is TRBV10-2 and J usage is TRBJ2-1; TRBD2 might be the D (5 bases). The V end was cut by 0 bases, the J end by 2 bases, with 8 bases between. The germline V gene encodes CDR1 WSHSY and CDR2 SAAADI. This CDR3 contains 15 residues. The CDR3 here is CASSESRGTYNEQFF. In DNA, the CDR3 is TGCGCCAGCAGTGAGTCCCGGGGAACCTACAATGAGCAGTTCTTC.